This T cell receptor beta chain was identified during a study of identical twins. CDR3 length: 15 residues. V dropped 3 bases and J dropped 4 bases, with 15 bases sitting between them. Germline V gene sequence: CDR1 LGHDT, CDR2 YNNKEL (reference sequence). A word on this clonotype: Its antigen is unidentified.

Study-level results: For out-of-frame alpha sequences shared by twins, low generation probability was in excess.

A single record per CDR3 protein comes from TCRdb applying MiXCR to the 5' RACE reads. This sample has roughly 280,000 distinct CDR3 sequences, with over 8.5% found just once. These records were also assigned to another study, of yellow fever vaccine responses in identical twins.

Sequencing was carried out using CD8+ T cells sorted from blood. The TCR sequence derives from a woman aged 18-29 years in good health. The J gene is TRBJ1-1, the V gene TRBV3-1; D unresolved. CDR3 amino acids: CASSQTGLGPTEAFF. The CDR3 DNA sequence: TGTGCCAGCAGCCAGACGGGCCTCGGGCCCACTGAAGCTTTCTTT.